The 9 T cell receptor beta chains presented below share a single source sample, sequenced in a study of OX40 agonist ivuxolimab in advanced cancers. Sequencing used immunoSEQ multiplex PCR; TCRdb keeps in-frame clones, though not all of them. Of 95,000 to 120,000 clones in the sample, around 90% were seen once. The sequenced sample was CD4+ or CD8+ T cells sorted from blood, obtained in a trial of the OX40 agonist ivuxolimab. All receptors come from an adult with an advanced solid tumor such as melanoma, head and neck, liver or kidney cancer.

The V call is TRBV27, the J call TRBJ2-1; a weak D match, TRBD1 (5 bases). Per the germline V gene, CDR1 is MNHEY and CDR2 is SMNVEV (reference sequence). With 6 bases removed from V and 3 bases from J, the gap between germline ends came to 15 bases. The CDR3 is 15 residues long. This CDR3 reads CASSSNIRGYNEQFF. The CDR3 nucleotides are TGTGCCAGCAGCTCCAATATTAGGGGCTACAATGAGCAGTTCTTC.

The chain has TRBV5-1 and TRBJ2-5, with 11 bases that match TRBD1. The germline V gene has CDR1 SGHRS and CDR2 YFSETQ. This CDR3 comprises 16 residues. With V trimmed by 3 bases and J by 5 bases, 9 bases remained unmatched. The CDR3 sequence: CASSSKGTGGHETQYF. The CDR3 coding sequence is TGCGCCAGCAGCTCGAAGGGGACAGGGGGTCACGAGACCCAGTACTTC.

The chain is built from TRBV18 and TRBJ2-2, with D maybe TRBD1 (5 bases). V was shortened by 1 base and J by 1 base, with 7 bases between the two germline ends. There are 15 residues in the CDR3. CDR1 and CDR2 (germline): KGHSH, LQKENI. The CDR3 nucleotides read TGTGCCAGCTCACCACAGCAGGGGAACACCGGGGAGCTGTTTTTT. Amino acid sequence: CASSPQQGNTGELFF.

V gene TRBV2 combines with J gene TRBJ1-6, with TRBD1 as a possible D gene (5 bases). Germline CDR1 is SNHLY and CDR2 is FYNNEI. This CDR3 is 14 amino acids long. V was cut by 5 bases and J by 6 bases, with 11 bases left in between. DNA of the CDR3: TGTGCCAGCAGTTCGGGACGGATTAATTCACCCCTCCACTTT. This gives the protein CASSSGRINSPLHF.

The V and J genes are TRBV7-2 and TRBJ2-3; D not resolved. The CDR3 consists of 14 residues. V lost 2 bases and J 2 bases, leaving 8 bases between the germline ends. Germline V gene sequence: CDR1 SGHTA, CDR2 FQGNSA. The CDR3 sequence: CASSLIAYTDTQYF. Here the CDR3 DNA reads TGTGCCAGCAGCTTAATAGCCTACACAGATACGCAGTATTTT.

J is TRBJ2-5 and V is TRBV9; TRBD1 or TRBD2 may be the D gene (5 bases each). V was pared by 7 bases and J by 7 bases, with 17 bases between. CDR1 and CDR2 from the germline V gene are SGDLS and YYNGEE. The CDR3 runs to 13 residues. The CDR3 DNA sequence: TGTGCCAGCGGTCCTTTAGGGACGGGGACCCAGTACTTC. As protein: CASGPLGTGTQYF.

The CDR3 DNA sequence: TGTGCCAGCAGTTTAACCCCCTGGGACTATGGCTACACCTTC. Protein sequence: CASSLTPWDYGYTF. The gene calls are TRBV27 and TRBJ1-2; D not resolved. This CDR3 contains 14 residues. V gave up 2 bases and J gave up 3 bases, with 10 bases separating them. From germline, CDR1 is MNHEY and CDR2 SMNVEV (reference sequence).

V gene TRBV19 combines with J gene TRBJ2-1; the D gene could be TRBD1 or TRBD2 (5 bases each). The CDR3 spans 16 residues. Germline CDR1 reads LNHDA; CDR2 reads SQIVND (reference sequence). V lost 1 base and J lost 0, with 10 bases in between. In DNA form, the CDR3 reads TGTGCCAGTAGTATAGTTTCAGGGAGCTCCTACAATGAGCAGTTCTTC. Translating gives CASSIVSGSSYNEQFF.

The chain links TRBV9 to TRBJ1-5, with TRBD1 as a possible D gene (5 bases). In germline, CDR1 is SGDLS, CDR2 YYNGEE. The CDR3 is made up of 14 amino acids. V was shortened by 1 base and J by 6 bases, with 11 bases between the two germline ends. CDR3 protein: CASSVRGGIQPQHF. As DNA, the CDR3 is TGTGCCAGCAGCGTAAGGGGTGGGATTCAGCCCCAGCATTTT. Supplemented by reference TRBV9 and TRBJ1-5, the full variable domain reads DSGVTQTPKHLITATGQRVTLRCSPRSGDLSVYWYQQSLDQGLQFLIQYYNGEERAKGNILERFSAQQFPDLHSELNLSSLELGDSALYFCASSVRGGIQPQHFGDGTRLSIL.